The present TCR beta chain was sequenced within a study of blood T cell repertoires in COVID-19. At the level of the study: Spain, Italy and the United States supplied samples that represented acute and convalescent COVID-19. PBMCs, B-cell-depleted T cells, or T cells were the source of the cDNA or gDNA that made up the material.

V was pared by 3 bases and J by 0 bases, with 5 bases of the junction left unmatched. Per germline, CDR1 SGHNT and CDR2 YYREEE (reference sequence). CDR3 size: 15 residues. In the study's own analysis: The authors estimated nucleated cell counts from reference gene primer amplification. The table came from immunoSEQ multiplex PCR; TCRdb's copy has only in-frame clones and leaves some out. The V and J calls and clone size were taken over from that table, and D and trimming were inferred from the DNA. The sample records under 35,000 clones, 88% being singletons. This chain joins TRBV5-4 and TRBJ2-5, with 7 bases aligning to TRBD1. The receptor comes from a woman between 45 and 60 years old with active COVID-19. The sample taken for sequencing was peripheral blood. CDR3 DNA sequence: TGTGCCAGCAGCTCCGACAGGGCGTACCAAGAGACCCAGTACTTC. Protein sequence: CASSSDRAYQETQYF.